The T cell receptor (beta chain) described here comes from a study of T cell responses to AZD1222 COVID-19 vaccine. Notes on the study in general: Seropositive AZD1222 recipients at baseline numbered only five to seven.

As for this clone: What it recognizes is unknown.

Profiled with immunoSEQ multiplex PCR; TCRdb holds only in-frame clones, not every one. The table records under 80,000 clones, 81% of them present only once. This CDR3 region has 14 residues. Germline assignment: CDR1 MNHEY and CDR2 SMNVEV (reference sequence). With V trimmed by 4 bases and J by 5 bases, 8 bases remained unmatched. The genes are TRBV27 and TRBJ2-7; the match to TRBD1 covers 7 bases. The receptor's source is an adult who received the AZD1222 COVID-19 vaccine. The source material was peripheral blood, sampled 28 days after the second AZD1222 dose. The CDR3 sequence: CASSSTGYYNEQYF. The DNA of the CDR3 is TGTGCCAGCAGTTCGACAGGGTACTATAACGAGCAGTACTTC.